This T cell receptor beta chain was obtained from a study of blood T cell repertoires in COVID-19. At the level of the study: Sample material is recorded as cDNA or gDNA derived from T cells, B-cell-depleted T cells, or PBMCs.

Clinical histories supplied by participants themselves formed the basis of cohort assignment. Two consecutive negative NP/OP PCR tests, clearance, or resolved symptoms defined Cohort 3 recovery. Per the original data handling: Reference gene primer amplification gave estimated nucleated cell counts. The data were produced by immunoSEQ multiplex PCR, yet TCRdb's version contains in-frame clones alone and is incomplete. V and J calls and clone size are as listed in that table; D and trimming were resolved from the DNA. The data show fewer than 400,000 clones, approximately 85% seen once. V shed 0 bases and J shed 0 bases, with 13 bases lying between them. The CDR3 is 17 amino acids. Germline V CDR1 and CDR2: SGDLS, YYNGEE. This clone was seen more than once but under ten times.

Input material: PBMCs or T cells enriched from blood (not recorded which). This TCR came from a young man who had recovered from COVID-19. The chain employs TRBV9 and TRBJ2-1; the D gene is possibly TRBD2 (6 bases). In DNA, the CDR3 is TGTGCCAGCAGCGTAGACTCGGCGGGGAGCTCCTACAATGAGCAGTTCTTC. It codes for CASSVDSAGSSYNEQFF.